The entry that follows covers one T cell receptor (beta chain) sequence. What this receptor recognizes is not known. The record has no base qualities; no much larger clone is one base away. Using the immunoSEQ two-step multiplex PCR at survey-level depth, TRB CDR3 regions were amplified from genomic DNA. Synthetic inline TR CDR3 controls covering all V-J pairings were spiked into each PCR to estimate template counts and remove amplification bias. Reads went through processing to reduce amplification and sequencing bias, and quantification was done against synthetic TR CDR3 analogs. Under the source paper's analysis protocol: Raw data were processed in ImmunoSEQ Analyzer, removing out-of-frame sequences and CDR3s with stop codons, and genes were named by IMGT nomenclature. Repertoire diversity was summarized as normalized Shannon entropy, defined as 1 minus Pielou's evenness. TRB sequences were treated as identical only when sharing V gene, J gene and CDR3. Public PML clonotypes were CDR3s found in two or more PML-onset samples but not found earlier, in controls, or in public databases. Positional CDR3 amino acid composition was analyzed in Skylign with the observed count method. TCRdb holds this immuneACCESS table with in-frame rearrangements only. Some clones are missing; in checked studies, unresolved V genes explain under half, and the rest has no known cause. The V and J calls and clone size are taken from that table; D and trimming were inferred from the DNA. A total of some 30,000 clones appear in this sample, over 90% of them only once. The ten largest account for less than 2.5% of the sample.

The record originates from a study of multiple sclerosis patients with progressive multifocal leukoencephalopathy (dated by TCRdb to about 2019). In the study overall: The controls were about five MS patients treated with natalizumab who did not develop PML and who were sampled longitudinally. Peripheral T and B cells were examined in MS patients who went on to develop PML (4 under natalizumab, 1 after alemtuzumab) as well as in treated patients who did not. The study was designed to detect JC virus-specific or public T-cell expansions arising at the time of PML onset. Two patients on natalizumab who later developed PML were tracked over time from before therapy, through 6 and 12 months, up to PML onset. What the work shows at the level of the full study, not this receptor alone: Because the cohort was small and descriptive, it remained unclear whether the findings reflect JC virus infection or general immunocompromise. TRB clones with frequency above 0.5% were observed only in PML patients, but the clones expanded at PML onset were found to be already present before and during natalizumab therapy. Analysis was restricted to peripheral blood, although for natalizumab-associated PML, cerebrospinal fluid or brain lymphocytes might be more informative. No common TRBV or TRBJ gene usage or preferential TRBV-TRBJ pairings were detected when PML developed. Lower normalized Shannon entropy suggested less diverse TRB repertoires in most PML patients, whereas the natalizumab-treated controls showed values near 1.

The label giving this sample's time point can be read as: before natalizumab initiation. Every listed patient had received interferon beta before, and every PML patient was female. Blood samples at T0 were collected prior to the first natalizumab infusion. Ficoll-Hypaque density gradient centrifugation was used to isolate peripheral blood mononuclear cells. Trimming removed 3 bases from V and 8 bases from J; the gene matches leave 5 bases unexplained. The CDR3 spans 14 residues, from the cysteine through the phenylalanine. The DNA shown is the 42-base CDR3, in frame from base 1. CDR1 and CDR2 are drawn from the germline V gene: KGHSH, LQKENI.

Source material: PBMCs. The source is a man in his thirties or forties with multiple sclerosis. The chain links TRBV18 with TRBJ1-4; 8 of the junction bases match TRBD1. CDR3 protein: CASSPGTGKEKLFF. Read as DNA, the sequence is TGTGCCAGCTCACCCGGGACAGGAAAAGAAAAACTGTTTTTT.